Listed below are T cell receptor beta chains from one sample, sequenced in a study of cytomegalovirus exposure and HLA in healthy donors. Measured with immunoSEQ multiplex PCR; TCRdb has only the in-frame clones, and not every one. The table records roughly 120,000 clones, around 70% of them present only once. Sequencing was performed on PBMCs. The receptors shown here come from a man aged 30-40 years in good health and CMV-seropositive. The CDR3 runs from the conserved cysteine through the conserved F or W. Each record gives: J gene, D gene, clone size, V gene, CDR3 protein, CDR3 DNA. A D gene is named only where the DNA matches it firmly. Some rows mark clone size as missing; the rest say once, few, many or name a class of expanded clone.

>TRBJ1-1|NA|NA|TRBV7-2
CASSPSTEAFF
TGTGCCAGCAGCCCCAGCACTGAAGCTTTCTTT
>TRBJ2-1|NA|NA|TRBV6-6
CASSFTGEYNEQFF
TGTGCCAGCAGTTTTACAGGTGAATACAATGAGCAGTTCTTC
>TRBJ2-2|NA|NA|TRBV27
CASSLNTGELFF
TGTGCCAGCAGTCTGAACACCGGGGAGCTGTTTTTT
>TRBJ1-1|TRBD1|many|TRBV6-5
CASSYGTGRNTEAFF
TGTGCCAGCAGTTACGGGACAGGCCGGAACACTGAAGCTTTCTTT
>TRBJ1-3|NA|NA|TRBV2
CASIAGGNTIYF
TGTGCCAGCATTGCGGGAGGAAACACCATATATTTT
>TRBJ2-1|NA|NA|TRBV9
CASSPPEGLNNEQFF
TGTGCCAGCAGCCCACCGGAGGGGCTGAACAATGAGCAGTTCTTC
>TRBJ1-5|NA|NA|TRBV5-6
CASSSHRDQPQHF
TGTGCCAGCAGCAGTCACAGAGATCAGCCCCAGCATTTT
>TRBJ1-1|NA|NA|TRBV28
CASTLAAGRGGTEAFF
TGTGCCAGCACCCTTGCCGCGGGGCGGGGGGGCACTGAAGCTTTCTTT
>TRBJ2-3|NA|NA|TRBV7-2
CASSLGGRGGADTQYF
TGTGCCAGCAGCTTAGGGGGACGTGGGGGGGCGGATACGCAGTATTTT
>TRBJ1-4|NA|NA|TRBV4-1
CASSRFRLAGDEKLFF
TGCGCCAGCAGCCGTTTCAGGCTGGCAGGGGATGAAAAACTGTTTTTT
>TRBJ2-1|NA|once|TRBV7-8
CASSLGPSGLYNEQFF
TGTGCCAGCAGCTTAGGGCCGAGCGGGTTATACAATGAGCAGTTCTTC
>TRBJ1-1|NA|NA|TRBV28
CASSPGYVATEAFF
TGTGCCAGCAGCCCAGGGTATGTTGCCACTGAAGCTTTCTTT
>TRBJ1-2|NA|NA|TRBV29-1
CSTQGIYGYTF
TGCAGCACCCAGGGGATCTATGGCTACACCTTC
>TRBJ2-2|NA|NA|TRBV14
CASSHLSITGELFF
TGTGCCAGCAGCCACCTCTCTATCACCGGGGAGCTGTTTTTT
>TRBJ2-5|TRBD2|NA|TRBV27
CASSVWTSEGETQYF
TGTGCCAGCAGTGTCTGGACTAGCGAGGGAGAGACCCAGTACTTC
>TRBJ1-1|NA|once|TRBV19
CASTLNPNRDEAFF
TGTGCCAGTACCCTCAACCCCAACAGAGACGAAGCTTTCTTT
>TRBJ2-1|NA|NA|TRBV7-2
CASSPLGSDGQFF
TGTGCCAGCAGCCCTTTGGGGAGCGATGGGCAGTTCTTC
>TRBJ1-2|TRBD1|NA|TRBV4-2
CASSQAETGDGYTF
TGTGCCAGCAGCCAAGCGGAAACAGGGGATGGCTACACCTTC
>TRBJ2-1|TRBD2|NA|TRBV7-2
CASSDKALAGYNEQFF
TGTGCCAGCAGCGACAAGGCACTAGCGGGGTACAATGAGCAGTTCTTC
>TRBJ2-2|NA|NA|TRBV19
CASSPQGGVSTGELFF
TGTGCCAGTAGCCCACAAGGGGGAGTAAGCACCGGGGAGCTGTTTTTT
>TRBJ2-3|NA|once|TRBV29-1
CSVTVTSTDTQYF
TGCAGCGTGACAGTCACCAGCACAGATACGCAGTATTTT
>TRBJ1-3|NA|large|TRBV14
CASSRVGAGGGNTIYF
TGTGCCAGCAGCCGGGTCGGCGCGGGAGGTGGAAACACCATATATTTT
>TRBJ1-4|NA|NA|TRBV18
CASSLIGDNPNRNEKLFF
TGTGCCAGCTCACTAATAGGAGATAACCCCAACCGGAATGAAAAACTGTTTTTT
>TRBJ1-3|NA|NA|TRBV13
CASSLGHGGTSGNTIYF
TGTGCCAGCAGCTTAGGCCATGGGGGGACCTCTGGAAACACCATATATTTT
>TRBJ1-3|TRBD1|NA|TRBV5-4
CASSLGTGRSSGNTIYF
TGCGCCAGCAGCTTGGGGACAGGTCGCTCCTCTGGAAACACCATATATTTT
>TRBJ2-7|TRBD1|NA|TRBV6-5
CASSWTGDLEQYF
TGTGCCAGCAGTTGGACAGGGGACCTCGAGCAGTACTTC
>TRBJ1-2|NA|NA|TRBV6-5
CASSYGASDYGYTF
TGTGCCAGCAGTTACGGCGCCAGCGACTATGGCTACACCTTC
>TRBJ1-1|NA|NA|TRBV30
CAWSRGLNTEAFF
TGTGCCTGGTCGCGGGGGTTGAACACTGAAGCTTTCTTT
>TRBJ2-7|TRBD2|once|TRBV2
CASSGTNLLGYEQYF
TGTGCCAGCAGCGGGACTAACCTTCTCGGCTACGAGCAGTACTTC
>TRBJ1-2|TRBD1|NA|TRBV19
CASSIPLTGVTYGYTF
TGTGCCAGTAGTATCCCCTTGACAGGGGTAACATATGGCTACACCTTC
>TRBJ1-1|NA|few|TRBV6-1
CASTPFSGDTEAFF
TGTGCCAGTACCCCCTTCTCAGGGGACACTGAAGCTTTCTTT
>TRBJ2-1|TRBD1|once|TRBV14
CASSQGWGQGDNEQFF
TGTGCCAGCAGCCAAGGGTGGGGACAGGGGGACAATGAGCAGTTCTTC
>TRBJ2-7|NA|few|TRBV5-1
CASSHATVYEQYF
TGCGCCAGCAGCCACGCGACAGTTTACGAGCAGTACTTC
>TRBJ1-6|NA|NA|TRBV9
CASSVGVDSPLHF
TGTGCCAGCAGCGTAGGAGTAGATTCACCCCTCCACTTT
>TRBJ2-3|NA|NA|TRBV30
CAAGVSSDTQYF
TGTGCTGCGGGTGTTTCCTCAGATACGCAGTATTTT
>TRBJ2-3|NA|NA|TRBV4-1
CASSQAGDTQYF
TGCGCCAGCAGCCAAGCCGGGGATACGCAGTATTTT
>TRBJ1-1|NA|NA|TRBV5-1
CASSLDLGGGWTEAFF
TGCGCCAGCAGCTTGGACTTGGGGGGGGGCTGGACTGAAGCTTTCTTT
>TRBJ2-3|TRBD2|NA|TRBV9
CASSGVAGILTDTQYF
TGTGCCAGCAGCGGCGTAGCGGGAATTCTCACAGATACGCAGTATTTT
>TRBJ1-1|NA|NA|TRBV7-8
CASSSDNREQAFF
TGTGCCAGCAGCTCAGACAACAGGGAGCAGGCTTTCTTT
>TRBJ1-4|TRBD1|few|TRBV5-1
CASSLAGGTNEKLFF
TGCGCCAGCAGCTTGGCAGGGGGGACTAATGAAAAACTGTTTTTT
>TRBJ2-5|TRBD2|NA|TRBV7-3
CASSLKGGLAGGTAETQYF
TGTGCCAGCAGCTTAAAGGGGGGACTAGCGGGAGGGACGGCAGAGACCCAGTACTTC
>TRBJ1-3|NA|few|TRBV10-3
CAISDQGLRRSGNTIYF
TGTGCCATCAGTGACCAGGGCTTAAGGCGCTCTGGAAACACCATATATTTT
>TRBJ1-2|TRBD1|NA|TRBV14
CASSQVSGTGSFDYGYTF
TGTGCCAGCAGCCAAGTTTCCGGGACAGGCTCCTTCGACTATGGCTACACCTTC
>TRBJ2-5|NA|NA|TRBV27
CASSLSGPSTQYF
TGTGCCAGCAGTTTATCGGGGCCCTCGACCCAGTACTTC
>TRBJ2-7|NA|few|TRBV5-1
CASSLSLAYEQYF
TGCGCCAGCAGCTTGTCCCTCGCCTACGAGCAGTACTTC
>TRBJ1-5|NA|few|TRBV7-8
CASSLAQGNQPQHF
TGTGCCAGCAGCTTAGCGCAGGGGAACCAGCCCCAGCATTTT
>TRBJ2-3|NA|few|TRBV27
CASHSLPQGKPGDTQYF
TGTGCCAGCCATTCTTTACCTCAGGGGAAGCCTGGGGATACGCAGTATTTT
>TRBJ1-2|TRBD1|NA|TRBV28
CASSLQGGNGYTF
TGTGCCAGCAGTCTACAGGGGGGGAATGGCTACACCTTC
>TRBJ2-7|NA|NA|TRBV5-6
CASSLGTDEQYF
TGTGCCAGCAGCTTGGGGACAGACGAGCAGTACTTC
>TRBJ2-1|TRBD2|NA|TRBV7-9
CASSLWTSGRYSYNEQFF
TGTGCCAGCAGCCTCTGGACTAGCGGGAGGTACTCCTACAATGAGCAGTTCTTC
>TRBJ1-1|TRBD1|once|TRBV29-1
CSVRQGADTEAFF
TGCAGCGTTCGGCAGGGGGCTGACACTGAAGCTTTCTTT
>TRBJ2-1|TRBD1|NA|TRBV5-6
CASSLMTGASGYNEQFF
TGTGCCAGCAGCTTGATGACAGGGGCATCGGGCTACAATGAGCAGTTCTTC